This paragraph covers one T cell receptor beta chain sequence. Its antigen is unidentified. Researchers ran the PCR with 60 Vbeta and 13 Jbeta primers. The method was immunoSEQ multiplex PCR; TCRdb's version includes in-frame clones alone and lacks a portion of them. The repertoire holds approximately 150,000 clones, with approximately 80% as singletons. This record belongs to a study of cytomegalovirus exposure and HLA in healthy donors. General study points: Listed as cytomegalovirus-associated were over 150 TCR beta chains. Previously analyzed data showed that most TCR beta V segments were productive at a frequency of about 87% or about 30%. Later, TCR association rates were found to vary by HLA locus, highest for DRB1 and lowest for HLA-C.

Trimming took 3 bases from V and 2 from J; bases not matched to a gene: 4. Germline V CDR1 and CDR2: SGHDT, YYEEEE. The CDR3 totals 14 residues. The V call is TRBV5-6, the J call TRBJ2-7; 8 positions match TRBD2. Sequenced sample: PBMCs. The sequence was obtained from a man aged 35 to 55 in good health and CMV-seronegative. The CDR3 loop reads CASSSLAGPYEQYF. Written as DNA, the CDR3 is TGTGCCAGCAGCTCGCTAGCGGGTCCCTACGAGCAGTACTTC. The entire variable domain, with the rest obtained from reference TRBV5-6 and TRBJ2-7, is as follows: DAGVTQSPTHLIKTRGQQVTLRCSPKSGHDTVSWYQQALGQGPQFIFQYYEEEERQRGNFPDRFSGHQFPNYSSELNVNALLLGDSALYLCASSSLAGPYEQYFGPGTRLTVT.